This T cell receptor (beta chain) appears in the sequencing data of a study of cytomegalovirus exposure and HLA in healthy donors. The primer mix had 60 Vbeta and 13 Jbeta primers. Clones were read by immunoSEQ multiplex PCR, and TCRdb kept only the in-frame ones, dropping some. The table lists some 76,000 clones, around 73% of them singletons. There are 15 residues in the CDR3. V dropped 0 bases and J dropped 4; count of bases not matched to a gene: 4. Germline V CDR1 and CDR2: SGHRS, YFSETQ. There are a few counts of this clone. Sequenced input: PBMCs. The origin of this receptor is a woman between 35 and 50 years old in good health and CMV-seropositive. V is TRBV5-1 and J is TRBJ2-3; 8 bases match TRBD2. The CDR3 DNA follows: TGCGCCAGCAGCTTGGACGCGGGGGGAGCAGATACGCAGTATTTT. Translation gives CASSLDAGGADTQYF. The whole variable domain, remainder taken from reference TRBV5-1 and TRBJ2-3, is KAGVTQTPRYLIKTRGQQVTLSCSPISGHRSVSWYQQTPGQGLQFLFEYFSETQRNKGNFPGRFSGRQFSNSRSEMNVSTLELGDSALYLCASSLDAGGADTQYFGPGTRLTVL.